Below, one T cell receptor (beta chain) is given with its context. Antigen unknown. With 5 bases removed from V and 3 bases from J, the gap between germline ends came to 15 bases. The CDR3 has 15 amino acids. Per the germline V gene, CDR1 is SSHAT and CDR2 is FNYEAQ (reference sequence). Reverse transcription of all isolated RNA meant that expressed TCRB transcripts were sequenced. Here immunoSEQ multiplex PCR was the method, and the copy in TCRdb shows in-frame clones only, minus some. The repertoire consists of 140,000 or so clones, with less than 11% occurring once and the leading ten covering roughly 1.4%. The data derive from a study of beta chain features in type 1 diabetes. On the study more broadly: All samples combined gave under 110,000,000 sorted cells for examination. Overall study findings and caveats: VDJ junctions in type 1 diabetes patients carried more deletions and fewer insertions.

Sequenced: naive CD4+ T cells from blood. This sequence originates from a man between 18 and 35 years old in good health. The V call is TRBV7-7, the J call TRBJ2-3; D possibly corresponds to TRBD1 (6 bases). This chain's CDR3 is CASSAQGLTTDTQYF. DNA for the CDR3: TGTGCCAGCAGCGCCCAGGGGCTAACAACAGATACGCAGTATTTT.